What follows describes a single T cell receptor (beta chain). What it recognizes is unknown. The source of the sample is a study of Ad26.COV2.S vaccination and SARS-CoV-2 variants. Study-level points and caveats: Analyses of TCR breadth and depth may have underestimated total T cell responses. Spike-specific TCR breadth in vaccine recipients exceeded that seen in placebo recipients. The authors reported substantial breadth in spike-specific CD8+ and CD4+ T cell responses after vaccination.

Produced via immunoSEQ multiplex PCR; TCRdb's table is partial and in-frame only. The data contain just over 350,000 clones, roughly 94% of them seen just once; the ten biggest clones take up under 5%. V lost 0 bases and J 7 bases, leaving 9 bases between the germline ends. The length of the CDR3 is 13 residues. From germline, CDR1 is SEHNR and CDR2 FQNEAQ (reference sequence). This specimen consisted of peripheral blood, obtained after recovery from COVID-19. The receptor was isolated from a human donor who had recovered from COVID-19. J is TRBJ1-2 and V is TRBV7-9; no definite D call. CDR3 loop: CASSLAGGSGYTF. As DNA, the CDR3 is TGTGCCAGCAGCTTAGCAGGAGGGAGTGGCTACACCTTC.